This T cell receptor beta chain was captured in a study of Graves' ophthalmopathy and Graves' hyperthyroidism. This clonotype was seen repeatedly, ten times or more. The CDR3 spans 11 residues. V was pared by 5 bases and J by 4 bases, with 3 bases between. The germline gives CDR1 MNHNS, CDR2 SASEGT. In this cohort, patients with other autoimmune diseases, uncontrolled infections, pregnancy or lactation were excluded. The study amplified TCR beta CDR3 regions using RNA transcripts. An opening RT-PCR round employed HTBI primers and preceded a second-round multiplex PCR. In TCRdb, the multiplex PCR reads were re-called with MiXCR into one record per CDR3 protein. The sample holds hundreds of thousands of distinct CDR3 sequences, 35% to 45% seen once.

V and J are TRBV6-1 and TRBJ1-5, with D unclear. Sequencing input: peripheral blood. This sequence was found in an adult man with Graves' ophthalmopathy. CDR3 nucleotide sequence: TGTGCCAGCAGTTCTAATCAGCCCCAGCATTTT. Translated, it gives CASSSNQPQHF.